The 21 T cell receptor beta chains below come from one sample, sequenced in a study of blood T cell repertoires in COVID-19. Using immunoSEQ multiplex PCR, the repertoire was profiled, and TCRdb retains in-frame clones only, with some absent. The data hold approximately 180,000 clones, with roughly 84% observed a single time. Material for sequencing was peripheral blood. These receptors were collected from an older person with COVID-19, enrolled during active disease.

The chain couples TRBV6-5 to TRBJ1-6; D ambiguous. The germline gives CDR1 MNHEY, CDR2 SVGAGI. V lost 7 bases, J lost 3 bases, and 13 bases lay in between. This CDR3 region has 15 residues. The chain's CDR3 is CASTVRENYNSPLHF. The CDR3 coding sequence is TGTGCCAGCACAGTACGGGAAAACTATAATTCACCCCTCCACTTT.

CDR3: CASSERQDYNSPLHF. CDR3 coding DNA: TGTGCCAGCAGTGAAAGGCAGGACTATAATTCACCCCTCCACTTT. This chain links TRBV2 with TRBJ1-6; D ambiguous. The CDR3 consists of 15 residues. Trimming removed 2 bases from V and 3 bases from J, with 8 bases in between. Germline assignment: CDR1 SNHLY and CDR2 FYNNEI.

CDR3 nucleotides: TGTGCCAGCAGCATCTACGGGACAGGCTATAATGAAAAACTGTTTTTT. It encodes CASSIYGTGYNEKLFF. The chain is built from TRBV11-2 and TRBJ1-4; TRBD1 matches 8 bases. The CDR3 length is 16 residues. The V and J ends lost 5 bases and 4 bases, in that order; junction bases with no gene match: 9. Germline V gene data show CDR1 as SGHAT and CDR2 as FQNNGV.

The chain links TRBV18 to TRBJ2-5; D perhaps matches TRBD2 (6 bases). This CDR3 has 17 residues. The ends were cut back, 3 bases at V and 1 base at J, with 18 bases in the middle. Per the germline V gene, CDR1 is KGHSH and CDR2 is LQKENI. The CDR3 sequence: CASSPLGPRGSQETQYF. For the CDR3, the DNA is TGTGCCAGCTCACCTCTCGGTCCGCGGGGTTCCCAAGAGACCCAGTACTTC.

This clone appeared a single time. The chain carries TRBV30 and TRBJ1-4; D perhaps matches TRBD1 (5 bases). Trimming took off 3 bases at V and 12 bases at J, with 11 bases between the two ends. This CDR3 has 11 residues. Per the germline V gene, CDR1 is GTSNPN and CDR2 is SVGIG (reference sequence). The CDR3 coding sequence is TGTGCCTGGAGGCGGGGCGGGGAACTGTTTTTT. Translating it yields CAWRRGGELFF.

The chain links TRBV24-1 to TRBJ2-1; 11 nucleotides align to TRBD2. The length of the CDR3 is 15 residues. The V gene end was trimmed by 1 base and the J gene end by 10 bases; junction bases not matched to a gene: 5. Germline CDR1 and CDR2: KGHDR and SFDVKD. This CDR3 is CATSDFSTSGNEQFF. CDR3 bases: TGTGCCACCAGTGATTTCTCGACTAGCGGGAACGAGCAGTTCTTC.

This clone was observed a single time. V gene TRBV30 combines with J gene TRBJ1-5, with 9 bases aligning to TRBD1. This CDR3 comprises 16 residues. The J segment lost 9 bases and the V segment lost 0 bases, leaving 12 bases of the junction unmatched. Per germline, CDR1 GTSNPN and CDR2 SVGIG (reference sequence). As DNA, the CDR3 is TGTGCCTGGAGTGTATCCTGGACAGGGGAAAAGAGGCCCCAGCATTTT. Encoded protein: CAWSVSWTGEKRPQHF.

For this clone: Other nucleotide sequences from this sample produce the same CDR3. This sequence joins TRBV29-1 and TRBJ1-4, with 12 bases identical to TRBD1. V was pared by 4 bases and J by 7 bases, with 1 base of the junction left unmatched. CDR3 length equals 13 residues. The germline gives CDR1 SQVTM, CDR2 ANQGSEA. This CDR3 reads CSVGGQGAEKLFF. The CDR3 nucleotides read TGCAGCGTTGGGGGACAGGGGGCTGAAAAACTGTTTTTT.

This chain links TRBV11-2 with TRBJ1-1, with 7 bases aligning to TRBD1. Germline CDR1 and CDR2: SGHAT and FQNNGV. The J segment lost 7 bases and the V segment lost 1 base, leaving 9 bases of the junction unmatched. The CDR3 covers 15 residues. The CDR3 loop is CASSLGLDRIFEAFF. The CDR3 region has the DNA TGTGCCAGCAGCTTAGGGTTGGACAGGATATTTGAAGCTTTCTTT.

Details on this clone: Other DNA sequences from this sample encode an identical CDR3 as well. The chain links TRBV7-2 to TRBJ2-1; 12 bases line up with TRBD2. CDR3 size: 15 residues. The germline CDR1 and CDR2 sequences are SGHTA and FQGNSA. Trimming cost V 6 bases and J 3 bases; bases outside gene matches: 3. The CDR3 reads CASRRTSGDYNEQFF. The CDR3 DNA reads TGTGCCAGCAGACGGACTAGCGGGGACTACAATGAGCAGTTCTTC. Together with reference TRBV7-2 and TRBJ2-1, the CDR3 gives the full variable domain: GAGVSQSPSNKVTEKGKDVELRCDPISGHTALYWYRQSLGQGLEFLIYFQGNSAPDKSGLPSDRFSAERTGGSVSTLTIQRTQQEDSAVYLCASRRTSGDYNEQFFGPGTRLTVL.

The chain carries TRBV13 and TRBJ2-1; 13 bases agree with TRBD2. Germline lookup yields CDR1 PRHDT and CDR2 FYEKMQ (reference sequence). The CDR3 is 17 amino acids. V shed 4 bases, J shed 6 bases, and the junction held 9 bases outside the gene matches. The CDR3 bases are TGTGCCAGCAGCTACCGTCGGACTAGCGGGAGTTTCAATGAGCAGTTCTTC. Protein product: CASSYRRTSGSFNEQFF.

V is TRBV5-4 and J is TRBJ1-2; D call uncertain. V lost 4 bases to trimming and J lost 5 bases, with 12 bases between them. Germline CDR1 and CDR2: SGHNT and YYREEE (reference sequence). The CDR3 runs to 13 residues. The CDR3 DNA reads TGTGCCAGCAGCGGCGGGGTCTTATATGGCTACACCTTC. Residues: CASSGGVLYGYTF.

This clone was detected only once. The chain joins TRBV21-1 to TRBJ2-7; the listed D gene, TRBD1, was not tested against the DNA. TRBV21-1 is a listed pseudogene. This CDR3 is built from 16 residues. The CDR3 region is CASSKVPGQISYEQYF. CDR3 DNA: TGTGCCAGCAGCAAAGTCCCGGGACAGATTTCCTACGAGCAGTACTTC.

The rearrangement links TRBV5-4 to TRBJ2-1; D possibly corresponds to TRBD2 (6 bases). CDR3 length: 14 amino acids. Trimming removed 0 bases from V and 6 bases from J, with 10 bases in between. CDR1 and CDR2 (germline): SGHNT, YYREEE (reference sequence). The CDR3 nucleotides read TGTGCCAGCAGCTTGGGAGTGGGGGGCAATGAGCAGTTCTTC. Translation: CASSLGVGGNEQFF.

The chain carries TRBV19 and TRBJ1-2, with D perhaps matching TRBD1 (6 bases). Trimming removed 9 bases from V and 2 bases from J, with 10 bases in between. The CDR3 has 12 amino acids. Germline CDR1 and CDR2: LNHDA and SQIVND (reference sequence). CDR3 nucleotides: TGTGCCAGCCTAACAGGGAACTATGGCTACACCTTC. It yields the protein CASLTGNYGYTF.

The chain uses TRBV30 and TRBJ2-5, with D perhaps TRBD2 (6 bases). The germline V and J ends were trimmed by 2 bases and 5 bases, with 12 bases remaining between them. Germline V gene lookup returns CDR1 GTSNPN and CDR2 SVGIG (reference sequence). The CDR3 has 13 residues. CDR3: CAWSLGSRETQYF. For the CDR3, the DNA is TGTGCCTGGAGTCTCGGGAGCCGGGAGACCCAGTACTTC.

The chain uses TRBV13 and TRBJ1-1; TRBD1 aligns across 8 bases. With V trimmed by 6 bases and J by 2 bases, 11 bases remained unmatched. CDR3 length: 16 amino acids. In germline, CDR1 is PRHDT, CDR2 FYEKMQ (reference sequence). The CDR3 here is CASSLNRGWGNTEAFF. CDR3 bases: TGTGCCAGCAGTTTAAACAGGGGGTGGGGAAACACTGAAGCTTTCTTT.

V gene TRBV10-3 combines with J gene TRBJ1-2; TRBD1 matches 9 bases. Unmatched junction bases numbered 12, after V lost 7 bases and J lost 6 bases. CDR1 is ENHRY and CDR2 is SYGVKD in the germline V gene. This CDR3 is built from 15 residues. The CDR3 reads CAINPEPGTGHGYTF. CDR3 DNA: TGTGCCATCAACCCTGAGCCCGGGACAGGGCATGGCTACACCTTC.

The chain is built from TRBV19 and TRBJ1-6, with 8 nucleotides matching TRBD1. CDR1 and CDR2 (germline): LNHDA, SQIVND (reference sequence). This CDR3 is 16 amino acids long. With 6 bases clipped from V and 6 bases from J, the junction kept 10 bases outside the gene matches. The CDR3 bases are TGTGCCAGTAGCCCATGGGTCGGACAGGGTAATTCACCCCTCCACTTT. This translates into CASSPWVGQGNSPLHF.

The chain has TRBV27 and TRBJ2-5, with TRBD1 as a possible D gene (6 bases). The CDR3 is made up of 15 amino acids. Germline V lookup: CDR1 MNHEY, CDR2 SMNVEV (reference sequence). Trimming removed 5 bases from V and 5 bases from J, with 18 bases in between. The CDR3 sequence: CASSETPTGMETQYF. The CDR3 nucleotides are TGTGCCAGCAGTGAGACACCCACAGGGATGGAGACCCAGTACTTC.

The chain carries TRBV2 and TRBJ1-4; D not resolved. In germline, CDR1 is SNHLY, CDR2 FYNNEI. Trimming cost V 2 bases and J 4 bases, with 8 bases left between them. The CDR3 is 14 residues long. The CDR3 loop is CASSENTVNEKLFF. The CDR3 DNA reads TGTGCCAGCAGTGAAAATACAGTTAATGAAAAACTGTTTTTT. The complete variable domain, with remaining parts taken from reference TRBV2 and TRBJ1-4, reads EPEVTQTPSHQVTQMGQEVILRCVPISNHLYFYWYRQILGQKVEFLVSFYNNEISEKSEIFDDQFSVERPDGSNFTLKIRSTKLEDSAMYFCASSENTVNEKLFFGSGTQLSVL.